This T cell receptor (beta chain) is from a study of cytomegalovirus exposure and HLA in healthy donors. Regarding the study as a whole: Analyzed later, most CMV-associated TCR beta chains appeared HLA-restricted. In a later analysis, HLA-associated beta chains showed higher expansion and lower generation probabilities than comparable chains. TRBV6-2, TRBV6-3 and some other V segments were unresolvable in 87-base-pair reads.

The PCR had 60 Vbeta and 13 Jbeta primers. Libraries were prepared by immunoSEQ multiplex PCR; TCRdb keeps only in-frame clonotypes and omits some of them. The data contain hundreds of thousands of clones, more than 75% of them singletons. In regard to this clone: No antigen is known for it.

The CDR3 extends over 14 amino acids. The trim removed 7 bases at V and 2 bases at J, leaving 3 bases unmatched. Per germline, CDR1 SEHNR and CDR2 FQNEAQ (reference sequence). The chain couples TRBV7-9 to TRBJ1-4; TRBD1 matches 8 bases. This clonotype originated in a man aged 40-49 years in good health and CMV-seropositive. The sample consisted of PBMCs. CDR3 sequence: CASIRTGTNEKLFF. As DNA, the CDR3 is TGTGCCAGCATCAGGACAGGGACTAATGAAAAACTGTTTTTT.